Included here is one T cell receptor (beta chain) sequence, with context. Its antigen is not identified. The PCR ran on 60 Vbeta and 13 Jbeta primers. The assay was immunoSEQ multiplex PCR, and TCRdb's table has in-frame clones only and misses some. The sample has roughly 120,000 clones, around 74% seen once; the top ten hold approximately 31%. The sample is drawn from a study of cytomegalovirus exposure and HLA in healthy donors. General study findings and limits: TCR association rates varied by HLA locus in a later analysis, with DRB1 highest and HLA-C lowest. Researchers reported that a few CMV-associated chains were confirmed in vitro as CMV antigen-specific.

CDR1 and CDR2 from the germline V gene are SGHTA and FQGTGA. CDR3 size: 16 residues. Trimming took 5 bases from V and 2 from J, leaving 19 bases between them. The sequenced material came from PBMCs. The V gene is TRBV7-3, the J gene TRBJ2-7; tentatively, D is TRBD2 (7 bases). This sequence originates from a man aged 60 to 75 in good health and CMV-seropositive. The CDR3 DNA is TGTGCCAGCAGCCCTGGTGGGGGGGCGAGGGCCTACGAGCAGTACTTC. The encoded protein is CASSPGGGARAYEQYF.